This T cell receptor (beta chain) was sequenced in a study of post-analysis software for immune sequencing data. The authors incorporated unique molecular identifiers into the TCR beta cDNA libraries. TCRdb fed the PCR reads into MiXCR, producing one record per CDR3 protein. The sample has about 260,000 distinct CDR3 sequences; just over 35% are singletons. This clonotype came up many times. The clonotype originates from a girl aged 5 to 17 with multiple sclerosis. The sequenced sample consisted of blood.

CDR3 protein: CSAPGLAGEPRDEQFF. The CDR3 DNA is TGCAGTGCCCCGGGTCTAGCGGGGGAACCCAGGGATGAGCAGTTCTTC. V is TRBV20-1 and J is TRBJ2-1; 10 bases map to TRBD2. The CDR3 covers 16 residues. The germline CDR1 and CDR2 sequences are DFQATT and SNEGSKA (reference sequence). Trimming took 6 bases from V and 8 from J; bases not matched to a gene: 16.